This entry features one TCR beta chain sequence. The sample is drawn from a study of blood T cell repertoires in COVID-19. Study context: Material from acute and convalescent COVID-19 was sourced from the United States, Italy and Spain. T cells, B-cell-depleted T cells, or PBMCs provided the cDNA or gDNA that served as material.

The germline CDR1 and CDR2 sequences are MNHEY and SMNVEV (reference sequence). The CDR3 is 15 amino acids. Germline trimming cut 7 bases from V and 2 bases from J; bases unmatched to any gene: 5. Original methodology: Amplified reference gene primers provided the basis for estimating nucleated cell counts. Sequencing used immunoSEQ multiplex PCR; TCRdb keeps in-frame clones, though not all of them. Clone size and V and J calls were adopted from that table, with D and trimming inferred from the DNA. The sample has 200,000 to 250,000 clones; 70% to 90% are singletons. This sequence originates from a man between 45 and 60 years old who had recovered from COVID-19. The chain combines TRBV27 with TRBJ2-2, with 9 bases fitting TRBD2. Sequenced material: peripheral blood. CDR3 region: CASNPGLANTGELFF. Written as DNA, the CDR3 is TGTGCCAGCAATCCGGGACTAGCAAACACCGGGGAGCTGTTTTTT.